This T cell receptor beta chain is from a study of human T cells and chemical hapten exposure. The V gene's germline CDR1 is MDHEN and CDR2 SYDVKM. The V and J ends lost 6 bases and 0 bases respectively, with 9 bases between them. This CDR3 is 13 amino acids long. Described time point: patch test 1, 2 weeks after DPC sensitization. Treatment specified: therapeutic diphenylcyclopropenone sensitization with weekly scalp DPC. Each CDR3 protein is one row after TCRdb ran MiXCR on the RACE reads. The data show over 45,000 distinct CDR3 sequences, with over 7.5% seen just once and more than 10% held by the top ten.

Sequencing used whole blood, obtained in connection with sensitization to the hapten diphenylcyclopropenone (DPC). The TCR was taken from a woman in her 40s with alopecia areata. Some clones in this sample may be carry-over from other donors' samples. V is TRBV28 and J is TRBJ2-7; D not certain. The CDR3 sequence is CASRQNPSYEQYF. The CDR3 DNA reads as TGTGCCAGCAGGCAGAACCCCTCCTACGAGCAGTACTTC.